This is a list of T cell receptor delta chains from one sample in a study of Vδ1+ human thymocytes. TCRdb processed the multiplex PCR reads again with the CATT caller. The sample includes some 55,000 delta-chain clones, 15% to 20% seen only once; the top ten take roughly 0.5%. The specimen was Vdelta1+ gamma-delta thymocytes from the thymus. The receptor set was obtained from a boy less than two years old who had congenital heart surgery. Each CDR3 is given without its conserved first and last residue. Only part of the rows carry a size: once, few, many, or a class if the clone is expanded.

clone size	V gene	CDR3 protein
few	TRDV1	ALGELWDLTAQLF
few	TRAV29/DV5	AANFPTKRQYWGISDKLI
-	TRDV1	ALGESKAFQHRWGVKLI
few	TRDV1	ALGELQWYTDKLI
-	TRDV2	ACDTRFPSPNTNWGIQPDKLI
-	TRDV1	ALFPNRIPITDKLI
few	TRDV1	ALGDPPESPLGDTCTDKLI
-	TRDV1	ALGELSSTGGYYTDKLI
once	TRDV1	ALGALGVFRLYTDKLI
many	TRDV2	ACDTEYSWGIYTDKLI
-	TRDV1	ALGDSHPTSWGITDKLI
-	TRDV1	ALGDSRTGGYRTDKLI
once	TRDV1	ALGERAPLSPYWYLSSPKLI
few	TRDV1	ALGPPARGTSDKLI
-	TRDV1	ALGAIGSYDWGIHTDKLI
-	TRDV1	ALGEQPGPDKLI
few	TRDV1	ALGEIFAPPGGYELI
few	TRDV1	ALGELGDTSDKLI
-	TRDV1	ALGDPIPGDLYTDKLI
few	TRDV1	ALGEAKGVLLGDDYTDKLI
-	TRDV1	ALGGLGLPKGGYVLVYTDKLI
few	TRDV1	ALGELFPSYAEYWGILGTDKLI
-	TRDV1	ALGELLGDPYTDKLI
few	TRDV1	ALGEQPQRVGDLEPSVDKLI
few	TRDV1	ALGKTTFLTLILGDTPPDKLI